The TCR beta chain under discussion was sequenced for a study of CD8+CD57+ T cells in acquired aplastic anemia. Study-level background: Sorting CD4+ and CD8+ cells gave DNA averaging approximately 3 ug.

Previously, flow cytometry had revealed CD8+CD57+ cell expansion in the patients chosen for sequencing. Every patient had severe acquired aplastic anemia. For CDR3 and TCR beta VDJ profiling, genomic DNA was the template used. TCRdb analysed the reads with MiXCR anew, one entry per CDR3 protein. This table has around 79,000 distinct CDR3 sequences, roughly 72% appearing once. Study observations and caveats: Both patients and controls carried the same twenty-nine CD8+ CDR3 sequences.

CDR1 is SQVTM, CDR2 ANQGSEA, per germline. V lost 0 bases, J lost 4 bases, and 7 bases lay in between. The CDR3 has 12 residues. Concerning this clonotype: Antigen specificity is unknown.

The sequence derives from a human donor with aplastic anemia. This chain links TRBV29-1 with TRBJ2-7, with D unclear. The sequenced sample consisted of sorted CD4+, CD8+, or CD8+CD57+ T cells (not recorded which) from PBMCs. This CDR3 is CSVEDNIYEQYF. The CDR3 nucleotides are TGCAGCGTTGAAGATAACATATACGAGCAGTACTTC.